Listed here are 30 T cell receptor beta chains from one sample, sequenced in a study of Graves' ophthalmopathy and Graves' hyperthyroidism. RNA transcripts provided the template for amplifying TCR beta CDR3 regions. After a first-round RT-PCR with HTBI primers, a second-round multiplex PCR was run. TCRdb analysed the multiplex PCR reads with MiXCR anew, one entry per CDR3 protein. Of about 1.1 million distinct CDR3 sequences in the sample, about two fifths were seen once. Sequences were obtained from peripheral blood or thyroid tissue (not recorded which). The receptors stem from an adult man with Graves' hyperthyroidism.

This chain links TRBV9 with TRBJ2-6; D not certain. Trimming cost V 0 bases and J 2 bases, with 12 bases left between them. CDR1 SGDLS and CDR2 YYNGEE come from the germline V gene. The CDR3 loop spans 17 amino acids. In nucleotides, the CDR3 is TGTGCCAGCAGCGTAGAGTTCTCAAATACTGGGGCCAACGTCCTGACTTTC. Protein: CASSVEFSNTGANVLTF.

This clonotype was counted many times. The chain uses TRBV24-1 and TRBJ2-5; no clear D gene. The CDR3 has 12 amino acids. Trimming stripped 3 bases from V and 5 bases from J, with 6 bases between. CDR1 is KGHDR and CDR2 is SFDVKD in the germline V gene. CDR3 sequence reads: CATSDPGETQYF. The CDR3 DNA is TGTGCCACCAGTGATCCTGGTGAGACCCAGTACTTC.

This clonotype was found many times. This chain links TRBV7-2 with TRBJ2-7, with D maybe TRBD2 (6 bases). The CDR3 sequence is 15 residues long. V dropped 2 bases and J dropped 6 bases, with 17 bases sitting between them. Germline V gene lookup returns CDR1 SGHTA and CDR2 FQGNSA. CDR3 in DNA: TGTGCCAGCAGCTTAACTGCGGAGGGAACTAGCGAGCAGTACTTC. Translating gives CASSLTAEGTSEQYF.

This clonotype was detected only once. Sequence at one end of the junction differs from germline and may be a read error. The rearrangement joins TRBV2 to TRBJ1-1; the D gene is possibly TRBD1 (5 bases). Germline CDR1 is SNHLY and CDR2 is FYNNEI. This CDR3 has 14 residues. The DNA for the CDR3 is TGCGCCAGCAGCCTAGGGACCTTCAGGGCTGAAGCTTTCTTT. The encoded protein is CASSLGTFRAEAFF.

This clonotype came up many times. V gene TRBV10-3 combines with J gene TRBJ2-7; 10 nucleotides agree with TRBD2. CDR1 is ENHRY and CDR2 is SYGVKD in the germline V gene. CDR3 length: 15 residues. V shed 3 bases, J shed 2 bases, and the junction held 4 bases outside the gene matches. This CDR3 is CAISESSGGAYEQYF. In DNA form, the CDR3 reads TGTGCCATCAGTGAATCAAGCGGGGGGGCCTACGAGCAGTACTTC.

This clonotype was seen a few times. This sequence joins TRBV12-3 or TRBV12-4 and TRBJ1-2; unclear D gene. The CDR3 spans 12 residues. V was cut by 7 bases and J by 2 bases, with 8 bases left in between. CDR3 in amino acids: CASKKRNYGYTF. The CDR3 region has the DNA TGTGCCAGCAAGAAAAGAAACTATGGCTACACCTTC.

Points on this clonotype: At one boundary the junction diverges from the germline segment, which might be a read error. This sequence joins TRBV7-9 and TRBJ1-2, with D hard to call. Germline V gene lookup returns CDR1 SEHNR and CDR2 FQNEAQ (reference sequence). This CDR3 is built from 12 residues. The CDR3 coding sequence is TGCGCCAGCAGCCAAGATATTAGCGGCTACACCTTC. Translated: CASSQDISGYTF.

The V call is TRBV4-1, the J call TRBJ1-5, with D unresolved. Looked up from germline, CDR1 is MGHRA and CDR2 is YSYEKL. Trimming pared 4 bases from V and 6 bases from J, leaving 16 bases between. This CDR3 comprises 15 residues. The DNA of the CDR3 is TGCGCCAGCAGCCGAGGCGTGGGGTTAAGTCAGCCCCAGCATTTT. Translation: CASSRGVGLSQPQHF.

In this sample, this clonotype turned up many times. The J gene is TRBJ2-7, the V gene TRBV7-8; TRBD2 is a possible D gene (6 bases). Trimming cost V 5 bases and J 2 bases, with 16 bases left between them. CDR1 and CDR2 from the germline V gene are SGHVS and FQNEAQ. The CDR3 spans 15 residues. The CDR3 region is CASSPGSDGAYEQYF. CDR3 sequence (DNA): TGTGCCAGCAGCCCCGGGAGCGATGGAGCCTACGAGCAGTACTTC.

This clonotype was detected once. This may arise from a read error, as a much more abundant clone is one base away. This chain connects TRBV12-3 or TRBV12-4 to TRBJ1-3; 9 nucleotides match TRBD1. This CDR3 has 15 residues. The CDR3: CASSGTGNVGSTIYF. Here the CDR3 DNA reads TGTGCCAGCAGTGGGACAGGGAATGTTGGAAGCACCATATATTTT.

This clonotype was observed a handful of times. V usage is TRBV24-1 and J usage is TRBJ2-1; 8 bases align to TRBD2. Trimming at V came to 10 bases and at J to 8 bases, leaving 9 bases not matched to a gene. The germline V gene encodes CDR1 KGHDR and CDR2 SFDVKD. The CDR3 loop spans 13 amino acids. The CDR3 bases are TGTGCCACGGGACTAGGGAGGTTCGATGAGCAGTTCTTC. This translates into CATGLGRFDEQFF.

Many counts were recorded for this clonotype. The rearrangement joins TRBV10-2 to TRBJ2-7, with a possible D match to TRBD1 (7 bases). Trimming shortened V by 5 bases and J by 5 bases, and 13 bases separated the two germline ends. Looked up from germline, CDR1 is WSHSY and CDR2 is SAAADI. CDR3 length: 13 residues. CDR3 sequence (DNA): TGCGCCAGCAGTCAGGGGGGCCACCACGAGCAGTACTTC. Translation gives CASSQGGHHEQYF.

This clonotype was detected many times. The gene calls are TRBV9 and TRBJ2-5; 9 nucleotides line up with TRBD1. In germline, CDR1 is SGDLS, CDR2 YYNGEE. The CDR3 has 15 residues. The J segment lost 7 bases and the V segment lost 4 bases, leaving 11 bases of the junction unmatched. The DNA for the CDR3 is TGTGCCAGCAGCCCCCGGGACAGGGAAATAGTGACCCAGTACTTC. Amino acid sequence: CASSPRDREIVTQYF. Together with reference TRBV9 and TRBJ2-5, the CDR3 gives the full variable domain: DSGVTQTPKHLITATGQRVTLRCSPRSGDLSVYWYQQSLDQGLQFLIQYYNGEERAKGNILERFSAQQFPDLHSELNLSSLELGDSALYFCASSPRDREIVTQYFGPGTRLLVL.

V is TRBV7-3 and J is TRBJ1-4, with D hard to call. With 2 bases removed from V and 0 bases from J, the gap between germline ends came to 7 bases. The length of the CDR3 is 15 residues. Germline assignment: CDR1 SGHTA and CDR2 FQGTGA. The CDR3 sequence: CASSLPETTNEKLFF. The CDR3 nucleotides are TGTGCCAGCAGCTTACCGGAGACAACTAATGAAAAACTGTTTTTT.

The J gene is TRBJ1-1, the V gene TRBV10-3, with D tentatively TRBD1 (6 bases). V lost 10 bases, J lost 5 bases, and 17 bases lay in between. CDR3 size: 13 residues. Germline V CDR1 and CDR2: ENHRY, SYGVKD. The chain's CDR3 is CASRKTGLTEAFF. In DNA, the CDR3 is TGTGCCAGCAGGAAGACAGGTCTGACTGAAGCTTTCTTT.

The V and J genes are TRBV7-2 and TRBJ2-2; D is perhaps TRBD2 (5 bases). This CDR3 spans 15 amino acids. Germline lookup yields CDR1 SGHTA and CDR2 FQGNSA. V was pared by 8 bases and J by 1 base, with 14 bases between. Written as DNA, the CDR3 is TGTGCCAGCCAGCCGGCGGACTTGAACACCGGGGAGCTGTTTTTT. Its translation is CASQPADLNTGELFF.

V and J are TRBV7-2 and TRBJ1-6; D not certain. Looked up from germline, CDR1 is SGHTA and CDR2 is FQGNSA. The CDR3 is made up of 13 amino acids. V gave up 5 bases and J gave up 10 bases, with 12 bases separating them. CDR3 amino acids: CASSKDITSPLHF. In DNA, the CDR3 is TGTGCCAGCAGCAAAGACATCACCTCACCCCTCCACTTT. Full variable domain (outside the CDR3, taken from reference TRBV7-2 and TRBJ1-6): GAGVSQSPSNKVTEKGKDVELRCDPISGHTALYWYRQSLGQGLEFLIYFQGNSAPDKSGLPSDRFSAERTGGSVSTLTIQRTQQEDSAVYLCASSKDITSPLHFGNGTRLTVT.

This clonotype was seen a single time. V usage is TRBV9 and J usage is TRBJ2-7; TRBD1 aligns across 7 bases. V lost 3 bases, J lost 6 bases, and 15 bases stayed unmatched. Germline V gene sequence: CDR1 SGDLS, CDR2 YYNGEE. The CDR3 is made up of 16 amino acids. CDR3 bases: TGTGCCAGCAGCGCAAGCTCAGACAGGGAGTATTTCGAGCAGTACTTC. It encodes CASSASSDREYFEQYF.

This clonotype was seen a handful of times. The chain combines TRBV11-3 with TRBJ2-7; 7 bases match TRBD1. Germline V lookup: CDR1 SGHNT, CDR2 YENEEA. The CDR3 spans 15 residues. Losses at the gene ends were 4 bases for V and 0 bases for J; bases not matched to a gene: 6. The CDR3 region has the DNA TGTGCCAGCAGCTATCAGGGGGACCCCTCCTACGAGCAGTACTTC. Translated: CASSYQGDPSYEQYF.

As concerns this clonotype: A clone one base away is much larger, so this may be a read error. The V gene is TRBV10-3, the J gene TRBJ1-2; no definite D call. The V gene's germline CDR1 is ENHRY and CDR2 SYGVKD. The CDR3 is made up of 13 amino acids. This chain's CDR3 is CVSTRPGSAGYTF. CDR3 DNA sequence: TGTGTCAGCACCCGCCCCGGTTCTGCCGGCTACACCTTC.

Here the CDR3 reads CAISDLGGPYEQYF. Written as DNA, the CDR3 is TGTGCCATCTCCGACTTAGGGGGCCCCTACGAGCAGTACTTC. The chain has TRBV25-1 and TRBJ2-7, with 7 bases fitting TRBD1. Germline CDR1 and CDR2: MGHDK and SYGVNS. Trimming removed 10 bases from V and 2 bases from J; junction bases left unmatched: 11. The CDR3 covers 14 residues.

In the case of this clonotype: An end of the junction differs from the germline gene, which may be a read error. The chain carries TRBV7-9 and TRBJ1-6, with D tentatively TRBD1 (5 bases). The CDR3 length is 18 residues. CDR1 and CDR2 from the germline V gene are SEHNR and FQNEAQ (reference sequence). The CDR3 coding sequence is TGTGCCAGCAGCCAAAGGGAAGGGGAGGTGTCCTATAATTCACTCCTCCACTTT. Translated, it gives CASSQREGEVSYNSLLHF.

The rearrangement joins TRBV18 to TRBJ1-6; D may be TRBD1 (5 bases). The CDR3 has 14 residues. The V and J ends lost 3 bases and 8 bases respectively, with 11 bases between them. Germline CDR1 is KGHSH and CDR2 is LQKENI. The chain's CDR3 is CASSPRQRDSPLHF. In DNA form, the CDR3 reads TGTGCCAGCTCACCTAGACAGAGGGATTCACCCCTCCACTTT. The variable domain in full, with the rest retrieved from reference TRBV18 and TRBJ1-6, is NAGVMQNPRHLVRRRGQEARLRCSPMKGHSHVYWYRQLPEEGLKFMVYLQKENIIDESGMPKERFSAEFPKEGPSILRIQQVVRGDSAAYFCASSPRQRDSPLHFGNGTRLTVT.

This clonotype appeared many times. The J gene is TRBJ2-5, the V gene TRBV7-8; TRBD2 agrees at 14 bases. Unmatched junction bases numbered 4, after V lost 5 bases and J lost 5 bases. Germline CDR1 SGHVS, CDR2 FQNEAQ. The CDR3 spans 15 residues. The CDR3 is CASSQGTSGGETQYF. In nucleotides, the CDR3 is TGTGCCAGCAGCCAAGGGACTAGCGGGGGTGAGACCCAGTACTTC.

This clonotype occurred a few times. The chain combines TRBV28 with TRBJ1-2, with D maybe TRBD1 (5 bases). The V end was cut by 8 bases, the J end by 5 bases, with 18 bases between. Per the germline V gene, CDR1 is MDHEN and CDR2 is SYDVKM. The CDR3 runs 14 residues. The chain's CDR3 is CASFGGGWEYGYTF. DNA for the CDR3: TGTGCCAGCTTTGGGGGAGGCTGGGAATATGGCTACACCTTC.

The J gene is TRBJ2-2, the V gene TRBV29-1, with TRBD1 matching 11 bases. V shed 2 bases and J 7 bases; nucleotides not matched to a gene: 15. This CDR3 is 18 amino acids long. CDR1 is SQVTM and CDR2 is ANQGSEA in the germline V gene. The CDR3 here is CSVEISSGQGAFNGELFF. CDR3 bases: TGCAGCGTTGAAATAAGCTCCGGACAGGGGGCGTTTAACGGGGAGCTGTTTTTT.

The CDR3 here is CASSPGGLAGGWETQYF. CDR3 nucleotide sequence: TGTGCCAGCAGCCCAGGCGGACTAGCGGGAGGGTGGGAGACCCAGTACTTC. The V and J genes are TRBV25-1 and TRBJ2-5, with 15 bases identical to TRBD2. Germline V gene sequence: CDR1 MGHDK, CDR2 SYGVNS. This CDR3 region has 17 residues. V lost 6 bases to trimming and J lost 5 bases; unmatched junction nucleotides: 10. The complete variable domain, with remaining parts taken from reference TRBV25-1 and TRBJ2-5, reads EADIYQTPRYLVIGTGKKITLECSQTMGHDKMYWYQQDPGMELHLIHYSYGVNSTEKGDLSSESTVSRIRTEHFPLTLESARPSHTSQYLCASSPGGLAGGWETQYFGPGTRLLVL.

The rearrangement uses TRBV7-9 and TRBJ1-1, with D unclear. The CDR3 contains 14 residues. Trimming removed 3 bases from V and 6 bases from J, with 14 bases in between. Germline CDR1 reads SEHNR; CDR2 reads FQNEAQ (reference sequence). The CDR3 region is CASSFADLGAEAFF. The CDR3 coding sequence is TGTGCCAGCAGCTTTGCCGACTTGGGAGCTGAAGCTTTCTTT.

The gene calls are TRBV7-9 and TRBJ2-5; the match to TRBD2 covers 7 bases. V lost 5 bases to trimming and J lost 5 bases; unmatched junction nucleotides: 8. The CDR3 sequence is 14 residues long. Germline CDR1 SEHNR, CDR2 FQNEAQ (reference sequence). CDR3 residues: CASSPPRGSETQYF. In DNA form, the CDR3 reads TGTGCCAGCAGCCCACCGCGGGGGAGCGAGACCCAGTACTTC.

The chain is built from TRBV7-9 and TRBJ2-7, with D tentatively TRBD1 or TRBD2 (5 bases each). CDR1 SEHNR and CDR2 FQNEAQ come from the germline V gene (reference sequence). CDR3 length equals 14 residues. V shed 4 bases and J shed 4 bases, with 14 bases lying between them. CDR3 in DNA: TGTGCCAGCAGCTACCGGGACGCTCGGTACGAGCAGTACTTC. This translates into CASSYRDARYEQYF.